This TCR beta chain comes out of a study of blood T cells in healthy people across ages. Study-wide findings and caveats: Long-lived and aged donors differed, with more naive CD4+ cells and higher diversity in the long-lived. Naive T cell percentage by flow cytometry tracked strongly with beta diversity.

A word on this clonotype: Its antigen is not identified.

PCR was performed a second time for roughly 6 to 12 cycles using a sample-barcoded 5' primer and a J-beta primer mix. TCRdb independently ran MiXCR on the 5' RACE reads; one entry per CDR3 protein. The data show hundreds of thousands of distinct CDR3 sequences, about 53% seen once. The V end lost 3 bases, the J end lost 2 bases, and 13 bases lay between the germline ends. This CDR3 contains 14 residues. Germline V CDR1 and CDR2: DFQATT, SNEGSKA (reference sequence). V is TRBV20-1 and J is TRBJ2-5; D gene unclear. Sequences were obtained from blood. The source is an elderly man in good health. The CDR3, as DNA: TGCAGTGCTAGTTCCCTACGTCTTCAAGAGACCCAGTACTTC. Protein: CSASSLRLQETQYF.